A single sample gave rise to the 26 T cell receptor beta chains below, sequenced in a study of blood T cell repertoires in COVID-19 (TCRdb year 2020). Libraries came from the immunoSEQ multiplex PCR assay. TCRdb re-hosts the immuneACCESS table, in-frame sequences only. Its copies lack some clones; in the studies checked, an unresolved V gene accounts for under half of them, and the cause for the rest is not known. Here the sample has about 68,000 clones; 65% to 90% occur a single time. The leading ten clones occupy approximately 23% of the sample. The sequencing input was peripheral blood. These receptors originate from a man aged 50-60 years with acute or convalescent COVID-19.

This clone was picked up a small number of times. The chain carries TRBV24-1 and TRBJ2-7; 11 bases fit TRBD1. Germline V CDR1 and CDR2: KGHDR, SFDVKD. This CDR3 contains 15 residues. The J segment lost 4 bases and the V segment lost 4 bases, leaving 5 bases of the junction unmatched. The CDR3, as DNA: TGTGCCACCAGTGACCCCGGACAGGGGGCTTACGAGCAGTACTTC. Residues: CATSDPGQGAYEQYF.

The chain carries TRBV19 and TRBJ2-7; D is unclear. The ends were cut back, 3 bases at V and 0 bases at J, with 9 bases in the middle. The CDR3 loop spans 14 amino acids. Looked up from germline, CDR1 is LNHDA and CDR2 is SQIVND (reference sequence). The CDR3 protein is CASSINPSSYEQYF. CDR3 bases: TGTGCCAGTAGTATTAATCCTAGCTCCTACGAGCAGTACTTC.

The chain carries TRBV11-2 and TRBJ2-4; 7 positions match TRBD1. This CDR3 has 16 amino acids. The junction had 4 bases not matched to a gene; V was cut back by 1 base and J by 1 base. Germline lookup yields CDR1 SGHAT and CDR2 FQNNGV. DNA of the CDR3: TGTGCCAGCAGCTTAGCCCACAGGGGTGCCAAAAACATTCAGTACTTC. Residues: CASSLAHRGAKNIQYF.

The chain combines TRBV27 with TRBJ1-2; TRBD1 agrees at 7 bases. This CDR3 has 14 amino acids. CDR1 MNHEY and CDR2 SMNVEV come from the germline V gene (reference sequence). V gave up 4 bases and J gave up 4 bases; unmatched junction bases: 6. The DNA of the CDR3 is TGTGCCAGCAGTTCCTCGACAGGGATCTATGGCTACACCTTC. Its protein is CASSSSTGIYGYTF.

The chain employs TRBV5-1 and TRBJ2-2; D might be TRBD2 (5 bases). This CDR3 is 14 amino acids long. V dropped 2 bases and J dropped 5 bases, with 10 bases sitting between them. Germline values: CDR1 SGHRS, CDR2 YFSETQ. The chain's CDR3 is CASSLRGRTGELFF. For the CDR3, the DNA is TGCGCCAGCAGCTTACGGGGTCGGACCGGGGAGCTGTTTTTT.

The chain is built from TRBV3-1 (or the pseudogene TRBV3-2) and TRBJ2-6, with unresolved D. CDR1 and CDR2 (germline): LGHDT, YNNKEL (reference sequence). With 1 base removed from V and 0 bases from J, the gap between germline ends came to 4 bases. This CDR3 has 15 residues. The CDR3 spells CASSQGVSGANVLTF. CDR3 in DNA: TGTGCCAGCAGCCAAGGAGTCTCTGGGGCCAACGTCCTGACTTTC.

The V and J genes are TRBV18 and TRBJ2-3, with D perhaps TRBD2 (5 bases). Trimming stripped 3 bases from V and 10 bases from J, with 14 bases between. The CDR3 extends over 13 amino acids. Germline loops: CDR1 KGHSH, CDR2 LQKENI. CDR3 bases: TGTGCCAGCTCACCTGACCGGGAACCACCGCAGTATTTT. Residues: CASSPDREPPQYF. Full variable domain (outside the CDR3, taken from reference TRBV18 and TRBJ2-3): NAGVMQNPRHLVRRRGQEARLRCSPMKGHSHVYWYRQLPEEGLKFMVYLQKENIIDESGMPKERFSAEFPKEGPSILRIQQVVRGDSAAYFCASSPDREPPQYFGPGTRLTVL.

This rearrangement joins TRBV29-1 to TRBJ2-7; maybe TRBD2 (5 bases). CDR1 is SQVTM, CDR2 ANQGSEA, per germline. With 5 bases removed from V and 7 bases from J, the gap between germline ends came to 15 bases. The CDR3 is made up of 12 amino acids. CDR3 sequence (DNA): TGCAGCGTTCACGGTGGAGAGGGTGAGCAGTACGTC. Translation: CSVHGGEGEQYV.

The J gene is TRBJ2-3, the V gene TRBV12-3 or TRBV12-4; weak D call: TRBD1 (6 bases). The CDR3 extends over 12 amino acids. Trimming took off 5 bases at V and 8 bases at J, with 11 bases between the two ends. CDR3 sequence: CASSGGPGTQYF. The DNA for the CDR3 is TGTGCCAGCAGTGGGGGCCCTGGTACGCAGTATTTT.

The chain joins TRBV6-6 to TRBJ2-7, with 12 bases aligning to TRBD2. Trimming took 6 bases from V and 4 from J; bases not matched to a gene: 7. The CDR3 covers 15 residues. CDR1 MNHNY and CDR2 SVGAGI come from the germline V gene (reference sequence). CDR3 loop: CASRTSGGKRYEQYF. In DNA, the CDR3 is TGTGCCAGCAGGACTAGCGGGGGTAAGCGGTACGAGCAGTACTTC.

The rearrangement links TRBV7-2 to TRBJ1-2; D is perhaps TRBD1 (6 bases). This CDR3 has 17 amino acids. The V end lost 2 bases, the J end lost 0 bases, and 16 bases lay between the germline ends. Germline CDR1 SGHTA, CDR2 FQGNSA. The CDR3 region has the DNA TGTGCCAGCAGCTTATCGGGGGGCGCAGGGGCTAACTATGGCTACACCTTC. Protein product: CASSLSGGAGANYGYTF.

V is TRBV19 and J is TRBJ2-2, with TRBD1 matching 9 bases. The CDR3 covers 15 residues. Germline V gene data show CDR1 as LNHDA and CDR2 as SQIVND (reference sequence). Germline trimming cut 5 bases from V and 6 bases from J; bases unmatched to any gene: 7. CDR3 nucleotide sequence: TGTGCCAGTAGTCTAACCCACAGGGGGCCCGGGGAGCTGTTTTTT. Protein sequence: CASSLTHRGPGELFF.

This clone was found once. Here the CDR3 reads CASSFGGETDTQYF. CDR3 coding DNA: TGTGCCAGCAGCTTTGGGGGGGAAACAGATACGCAGTATTTT. The rearrangement links TRBV11-1 to TRBJ2-3, with TRBD2 matching 7 bases. V was pared by 3 bases and J by 3 bases, with 3 bases of the junction left unmatched. Germline-derived CDR1 and CDR2 are SGHAT and FQDESV (reference sequence). This CDR3 spans 14 amino acids. The whole variable domain, remainder taken from reference TRBV11-1 and TRBJ2-3, is EAEVAQSPRYKITEKSQAVAFWCDPISGHATLYWYRQILGQGPELLVQFQDESVVDDSQLPKDRFSAERLKGVDSTLKIQPAELGDSAMYLCASSFGGETDTQYFGPGTRLTVL.

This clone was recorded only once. The DNA for the CDR3 is TGTGCCAGCAGCTTAGCTAGCGGGGTTGATGAGCAGTTCTTC. Its protein product is CASSLASGVDEQFF. This chain uses TRBV7-2 with TRBJ2-1, with 8 bases matching TRBD2. CDR1 is SGHTA, CDR2 FQGNSA, per germline. V trimming: 0 bases; J trimming: 8 bases; junction bases outside the gene matches: 3. This CDR3 contains 14 residues.

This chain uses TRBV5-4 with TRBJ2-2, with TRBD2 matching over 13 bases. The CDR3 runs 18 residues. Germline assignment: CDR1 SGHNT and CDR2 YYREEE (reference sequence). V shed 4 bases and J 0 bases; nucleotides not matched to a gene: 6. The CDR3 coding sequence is TGTGCCAGCAGCATAGGGACTAGCGGGGACCCGAACACCGGGGAGCTGTTTTTT. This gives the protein CASSIGTSGDPNTGELFF.

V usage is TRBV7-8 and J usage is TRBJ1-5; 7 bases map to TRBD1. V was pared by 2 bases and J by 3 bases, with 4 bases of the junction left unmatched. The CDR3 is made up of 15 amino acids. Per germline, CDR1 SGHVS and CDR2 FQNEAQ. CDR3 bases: TGTGCCAGCAGCTTATCGGGACAGAACAATCAGCCCCAGCATTTT. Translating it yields CASSLSGQNNQPQHF. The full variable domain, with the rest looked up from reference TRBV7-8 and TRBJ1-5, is GAGVSQSPRYKVAKRGQDVALRCDPISGHVSLFWYQQALGQGPEFLTYFQNEAQLDKSGLPSDRFFAERPEGSVSTLKIQRTQQEDSAVYLCASSLSGQNNQPQHFGDGTRLSIL.

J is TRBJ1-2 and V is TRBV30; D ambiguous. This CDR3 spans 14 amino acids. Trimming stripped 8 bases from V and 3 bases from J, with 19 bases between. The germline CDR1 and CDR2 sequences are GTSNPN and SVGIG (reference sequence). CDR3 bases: TGTGCCGGACTATACAGCAGTCTAGACTATGGCTACACCTTC. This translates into CAGLYSSLDYGYTF.

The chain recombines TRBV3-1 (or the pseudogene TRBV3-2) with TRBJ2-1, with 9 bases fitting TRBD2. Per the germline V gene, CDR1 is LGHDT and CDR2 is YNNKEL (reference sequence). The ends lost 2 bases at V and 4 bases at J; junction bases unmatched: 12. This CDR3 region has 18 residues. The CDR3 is CASSQNGDSGGTYNEQFF. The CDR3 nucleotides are TGTGCCAGCAGCCAAAATGGGGATAGCGGGGGAACTTACAATGAGCAGTTCTTC.

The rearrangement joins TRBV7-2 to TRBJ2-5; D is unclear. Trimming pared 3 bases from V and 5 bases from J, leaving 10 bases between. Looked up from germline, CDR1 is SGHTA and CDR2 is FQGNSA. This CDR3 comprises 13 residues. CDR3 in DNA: TGTGCCAGCAGCTTGACTCCTGATGAGACCCAGTACTTC. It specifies CASSLTPDETQYF.

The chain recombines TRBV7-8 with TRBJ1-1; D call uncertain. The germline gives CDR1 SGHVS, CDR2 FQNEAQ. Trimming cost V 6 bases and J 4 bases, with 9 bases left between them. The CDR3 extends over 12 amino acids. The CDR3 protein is CASRTGSTEAFF. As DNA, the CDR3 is TGTGCCAGCAGAACGGGGAGCACTGAAGCTTTCTTT.

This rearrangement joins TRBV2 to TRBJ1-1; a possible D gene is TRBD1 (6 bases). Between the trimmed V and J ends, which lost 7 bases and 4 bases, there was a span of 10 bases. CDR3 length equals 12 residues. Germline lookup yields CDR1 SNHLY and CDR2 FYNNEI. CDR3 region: CASTSGVTEAFF. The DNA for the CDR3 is TGTGCCAGCACCTCAGGGGTCACTGAAGCTTTCTTT.

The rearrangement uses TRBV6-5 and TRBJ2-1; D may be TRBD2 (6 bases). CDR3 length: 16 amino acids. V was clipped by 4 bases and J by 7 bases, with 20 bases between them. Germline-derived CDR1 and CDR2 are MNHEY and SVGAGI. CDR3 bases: TGTGCCAGCAGTTCTGGTTTTTTGGGGGGTAGAAATGAGCAGTTCTTC. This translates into CASSSGFLGGRNEQFF.

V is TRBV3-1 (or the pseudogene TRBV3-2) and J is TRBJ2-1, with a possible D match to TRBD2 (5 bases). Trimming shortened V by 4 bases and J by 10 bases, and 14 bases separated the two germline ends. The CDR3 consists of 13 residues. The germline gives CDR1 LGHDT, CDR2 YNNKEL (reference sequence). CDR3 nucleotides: TGTGCCAGCAGCCTGAGCTCGAGGGAAGAGCAGTTCTTC. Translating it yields CASSLSSREEQFF.

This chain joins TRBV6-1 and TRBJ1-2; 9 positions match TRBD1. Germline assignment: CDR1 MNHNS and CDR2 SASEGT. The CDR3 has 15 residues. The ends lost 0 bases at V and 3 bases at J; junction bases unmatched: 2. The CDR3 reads CASSEARDRDYGYTF. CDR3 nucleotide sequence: TGTGCCAGCAGTGAAGCCCGGGACAGGGACTATGGCTACACCTTC.

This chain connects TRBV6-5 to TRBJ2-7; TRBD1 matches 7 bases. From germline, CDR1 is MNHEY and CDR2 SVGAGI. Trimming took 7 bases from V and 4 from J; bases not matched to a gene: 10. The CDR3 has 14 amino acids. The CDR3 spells CASKPGQMLYEQYF. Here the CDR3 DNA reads TGTGCCAGCAAACCGGGACAGATGTTATACGAGCAGTACTTC.

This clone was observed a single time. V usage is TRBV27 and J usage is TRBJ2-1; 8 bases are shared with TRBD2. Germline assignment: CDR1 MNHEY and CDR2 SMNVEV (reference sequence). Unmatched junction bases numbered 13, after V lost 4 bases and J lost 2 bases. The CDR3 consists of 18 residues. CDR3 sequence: CASSSLLAGGSPYNEQFF. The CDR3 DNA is TGTGCCAGCAGTTCCCTTTTGGCGGGGGGAAGCCCCTACAATGAGCAGTTCTTC.